This TCR beta chain was identified during a study of T cells in Graves' hyperthyroidism and ophthalmopathy. Overall study results and limits: Ophthalmopathy was model-predicted a median approximately 6.9 months pre-onset.

Germline CDR1 and CDR2: KGHSH and LQKENI. The junction had 11 bases not matched to a gene; V was cut back by 3 bases and J by 5 bases. This CDR3 has 16 residues. TCR beta CDR3 regions were amplified from RNA. First-round RT-PCR of the TCR CDR3 relied on the HTBI primer set. MiXCR was run by TCRdb on the multiplex PCR reads, yielding one entry per CDR3 protein. The sample yields 250,000 to 300,000 distinct CDR3 sequences, 13% seen once. On this clonotype: Its antigen remains unidentified.

This TCR was sampled from a woman aged 30 to 39 with Graves' hyperthyroidism that later progressed to Graves' ophthalmopathy. The V call is TRBV18, the J call TRBJ1-2; TRBD1 aligns across 8 bases. Sequenced input: blood. The CDR3 sequence is CASSPAGGRSWYGYTF. The CDR3 DNA is TGTGCCAGCTCACCTGCAGGGGGCAGGAGTTGGTATGGCTACACCTTC.